Listed here are 15 T cell receptor beta chains from one sample, sequenced in a study of blood T cell repertoires in COVID-19. Only in-frame clones appear in the TCRdb table, and some are missing; sequencing was by immunoSEQ multiplex PCR. The data show about 200,000 clones, roughly 86% seen once. The sample was peripheral blood. The receptors come from a man in his fifties or sixties with acute or convalescent COVID-19.

The V and J genes are TRBV5-1 and TRBJ2-5; 9 bases align to TRBD1. The CDR3 extends over 14 amino acids. The V segment lost 1 base and the J segment 5 bases; nucleotides outside the gene matches: 3. CDR1 and CDR2 (germline): SGHRS, YFSETQ. The CDR3 coding sequence is TGCGCCAGCAGCTTGACAGGGGGCTACGAGACCCAGTACTTC. Protein product: CASSLTGGYETQYF.

This chain links TRBV28 with TRBJ2-4, with D possibly TRBD2 on 5 matching bases. Germline CDR1 reads MDHEN; CDR2 reads SYDVKM. CDR3 length: 17 residues. The germline V and J ends were trimmed by 3 bases and 1 base, with 16 bases remaining between them. CDR3 residues: CASSFFRESAAKNIQYF. The CDR3 nucleotides read TGTGCCAGCAGTTTCTTTCGGGAATCTGCCGCCAAAAACATTCAGTACTTC.

The chain is built from TRBV5-4 and TRBJ2-7, with D maybe TRBD1 (6 bases). CDR1 and CDR2 (germline): SGHNT, YYREEE (reference sequence). This CDR3 comprises 13 residues. V dropped 4 bases and J dropped 1 base, with 9 bases sitting between them. The CDR3, as DNA: TGTGCCAGCAGCGTGGACAGATCCTACGAGCAGTACTTC. Amino acid sequence: CASSVDRSYEQYF.

This clone came up a few times. The gene calls are TRBV5-4 and TRBJ2-2; 8 nucleotides match TRBD2. CDR3 length equals 15 residues. Germline CDR1 SGHNT, CDR2 YYREEE (reference sequence). V lost 0 bases, J lost 5 bases, and 3 bases stayed unmatched. The CDR3 is CASSLAGRGTGELFF. The CDR3, as DNA: TGTGCCAGCAGCTTGGCCGGGAGGGGTACCGGGGAGCTGTTTTTT. The full variable domain, in which reference TRBV5-4 and TRBJ2-2 provide the parts outside the CDR3, is ETGVTQSPTHLIKTRGQQVTLRCSSQSGHNTVSWYQQALGQGPQFIFQYYREEENGRGNFPPRFSGLQFPNYSSELNVNALELDDSALYLCASSLAGRGTGELFFGEGSRLTVL.

This chain uses TRBV4-2 with TRBJ2-7, with a weak D call TRBD2 (5 bases). V was cut by 1 base and J by 5 bases, with 15 bases left in between. The CDR3 sequence is 15 residues long. CDR1 and CDR2 from the germline V gene are LGHNA and YNFKEQ. The DNA for the CDR3 is TGTGCCAGCAGCCAAGTTACCGGGGTGGGTAACGAGCAGTACTTC. The encoded protein is CASSQVTGVGNEQYF.

This rearrangement joins TRBV27 to TRBJ1-6, with 7 bases that match TRBD1. The CDR3 totals 14 residues. Germline CDR1 MNHEY, CDR2 SMNVEV (reference sequence). Trimming cost V 8 bases and J 7 bases; bases outside gene matches: 8. The CDR3 region has the DNA TGTGCCAGCGGGGACAGTCGGGGGAATTCACCCCTCCACTTT. Its translation: CASGDSRGNSPLHF.

The rearrangement links TRBV27 to TRBJ1-1; D unclear. Germline V gene sequence: CDR1 MNHEY, CDR2 SMNVEV (reference sequence). V was pared by 1 base and J by 8 bases, with 11 bases between. The CDR3 has 13 amino acids. Here the CDR3 DNA reads TGTGCCAGCAGTTTATGGTCGGGGTTAGAAGCTTTCTTT. Encoded protein: CASSLWSGLEAFF.

The rearrangement uses TRBV5-6 and TRBJ1-6; TRBD1 is a possible D gene (6 bases). Per the germline V gene, CDR1 is SGHDT and CDR2 is YYEEEE. V was trimmed by 3 bases and J by 6 bases, leaving 16 bases between them. This CDR3 comprises 16 residues. The CDR3 sequence: CASSWGGGIGNSPLHF. The CDR3 DNA sequence: TGTGCCAGCAGCTGGGGCGGGGGCATTGGTAATTCACCCCTCCACTTT.

V is TRBV27 and J is TRBJ2-7; D perhaps matches TRBD1 (6 bases). This CDR3 comprises 13 residues. V was pared by 8 bases and J by 0 bases, with 11 bases between. CDR1 and CDR2 from the germline V gene are MNHEY and SMNVEV (reference sequence). CDR3 protein: CASSGTPSYEQYF. Here the CDR3 DNA reads TGTGCCAGCTCCGGGACACCCTCCTACGAGCAGTACTTC.

CDR3 loop: CASSQEGLEQFF. The CDR3 region has the DNA TGTGCCAGCAGCCAAGAGGGACTTGAGCAGTTCTTC. This sequence joins TRBV3-1 (or the pseudogene TRBV3-2) and TRBJ2-1; possibly TRBD2 for D (6 bases). This CDR3 has 12 residues. From germline, CDR1 is LGHDT and CDR2 YNNKEL (reference sequence). V was shortened by 0 bases and J by 9 bases, with 6 bases between the two germline ends.

The chain has TRBV19 and TRBJ1-1; 11 bases are shared with TRBD1. In germline, CDR1 is LNHDA, CDR2 SQIVND (reference sequence). V gave up 4 bases and J gave up 5 bases; unmatched junction bases: 6. The CDR3 has 15 amino acids. CDR3 region: CASSNGQGAFTEAFF. Here the CDR3 DNA reads TGTGCCAGTAGTAACGGACAGGGGGCATTTACTGAAGCTTTCTTT.

This chain uses TRBV11-2 with TRBJ2-7, with D possibly matching TRBD1 (6 bases). V lost 0 bases and J 1 base, leaving 13 bases between the germline ends. There are 16 residues in the CDR3. Germline V gives CDR1 SGHAT, CDR2 FQNNGV. As DNA, the CDR3 is TGTGCCAGCAGCTTAGATTGGAGGACAGAATCCTACGAGCAGTACTTC. Translated: CASSLDWRTESYEQYF.

This clone was seen only a few times. This sequence joins TRBV15 and TRBJ2-5; D call uncertain. This CDR3 is built from 15 residues. Germline V gene sequence: CDR1 LNHNV, CDR2 YYDKDF (reference sequence). With 0 bases removed from V and 9 bases from J, the gap between germline ends came to 17 bases. CDR3 nucleotides: TGTGCCACCAGCAGAGATCTGCAGTCACATGCGGCCCAGTACTTC. This gives the protein CATSRDLQSHAAQYF.

V usage is TRBV5-1 and J usage is TRBJ2-5; 8 bases are shared with TRBD2. CDR1 is SGHRS and CDR2 is YFSETQ in the germline V gene. J was trimmed by 2 bases and V by 2 bases; bases with no gene match: 8. The CDR3 runs to 16 residues. The CDR3 loop reads CASSFTSSGSQETQYF. The DNA of the CDR3 is TGCGCCAGCAGCTTCACCTCTAGCGGGTCACAAGAGACCCAGTACTTC.

This chain connects TRBV5-4 to TRBJ2-1, with a tentative D call TRBD2 (5 bases). V was cut by 6 bases and J by 5 bases, with 24 bases left in between. Germline CDR1 and CDR2: SGHNT and YYREEE (reference sequence). There are 17 residues in the CDR3. The CDR3 region is CASTPKGEGRVNNEQFF. The CDR3 nucleotides read TGTGCCAGCACCCCCAAAGGAGAGGGTAGGGTGAACAATGAGCAGTTCTTC.